This T cell receptor (beta chain) was profiled in a study of T cell responses to AZD1222 COVID-19 vaccine. This clone was recorded many times. Its specificity is not known. Here immunoSEQ multiplex PCR was the method, and the copy in TCRdb shows in-frame clones only, minus some. The data hold approximately 110,000 clones, with approximately 84% observed a single time. General observations from the study: CD4 TCRs associated with vaccination spanned spike, dominating at 160-218 and 743-854. Seropositivity was recorded at baseline in only a handful of AZD1222 recipients. After the peak T cell response, and only then, were repertoires sampled. A rise in Spike-specific TCR breadth and depth followed two AZD1222 doses.

The germline gives CDR1 SGHTA, CDR2 FQGNSA. This CDR3 has 13 residues. V was pared by 5 bases and J by 0 bases, with 8 bases between. The input for sequencing was peripheral blood, taken on day 0 of AZD1222 vaccination. The TCR sequence derives from an adult in good health. The chain carries TRBV7-2 and TRBJ2-7, with D unresolved. The CDR3 loop is CASSPSGSYEQYF. The CDR3 coding sequence is TGTGCCAGCAGCCCCTCAGGCTCCTACGAGCAGTACTTC. Together with reference TRBV7-2 and TRBJ2-7, the CDR3 gives the full variable domain: GAGVSQSPSNKVTEKGKDVELRCDPISGHTALYWYRQSLGQGLEFLIYFQGNSAPDKSGLPSDRFSAERTGGSVSTLTIQRTQQEDSAVYLCASSPSGSYEQYFGPGTRLTVT.